This T cell receptor beta chain stems from a study of beta chain features in type 1 diabetes. Whole-study results and caveats: Any HLA effect on TCRB rearrangement was left unresolved by small sub-analyses. Within each of all four CD4+ subsets, Type 1 diabetes patients had TCRB CDR3s that were moderately but significantly shorter.

The CDR3 is 17 residues long. Unmatched junction bases numbered 12, after V lost 3 bases and J lost 4 bases. Germline CDR1 reads SGDLS; CDR2 reads YYNGEE. A single count supports this clone. What it binds is not known. Reverse transcribing all isolated RNA meant expressed TCRB transcripts were sequenced. For naive, central memory and regulatory T cell samples, reads averaged about 3.5 million. TCRdb's table, derived via immunoSEQ multiplex PCR, lists solely in-frame clones and lacks some. The sample shows fewer than 900,000 clones, about a sixth of them seen only once. The rearrangement uses TRBV9 and TRBJ2-1, with 8 bases lining up with TRBD2. This sequence was found in a woman younger than 30 in good health. The sequenced material came from naive CD4+ T cells from blood. CDR3 DNA sequence: TGTGCCAGCAGCGCTCAAATCGGGAGGGCGGTTTACAATGAGCAGTTCTTC. Protein product: CASSAQIGRAVYNEQFF.